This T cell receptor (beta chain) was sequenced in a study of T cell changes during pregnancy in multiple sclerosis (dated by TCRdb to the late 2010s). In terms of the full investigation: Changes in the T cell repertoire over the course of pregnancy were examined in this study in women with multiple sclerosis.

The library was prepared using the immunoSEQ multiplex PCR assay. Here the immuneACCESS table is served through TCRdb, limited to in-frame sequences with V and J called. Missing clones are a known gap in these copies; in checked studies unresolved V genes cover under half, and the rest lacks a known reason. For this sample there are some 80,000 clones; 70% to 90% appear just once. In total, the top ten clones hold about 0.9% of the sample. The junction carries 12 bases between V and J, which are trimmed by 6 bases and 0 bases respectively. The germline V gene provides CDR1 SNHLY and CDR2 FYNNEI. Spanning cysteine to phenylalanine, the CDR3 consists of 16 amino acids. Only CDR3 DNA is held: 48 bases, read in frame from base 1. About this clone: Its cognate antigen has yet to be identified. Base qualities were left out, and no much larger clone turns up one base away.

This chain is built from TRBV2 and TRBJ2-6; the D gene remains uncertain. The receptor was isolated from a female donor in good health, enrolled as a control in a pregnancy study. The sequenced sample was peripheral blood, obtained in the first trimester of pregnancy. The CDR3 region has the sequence CASSVENNSGANVLTF. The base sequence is TGTGCCAGCAGCGTAGAGAATAACTCTGGGGCCAACGTCCTGACTTTC.